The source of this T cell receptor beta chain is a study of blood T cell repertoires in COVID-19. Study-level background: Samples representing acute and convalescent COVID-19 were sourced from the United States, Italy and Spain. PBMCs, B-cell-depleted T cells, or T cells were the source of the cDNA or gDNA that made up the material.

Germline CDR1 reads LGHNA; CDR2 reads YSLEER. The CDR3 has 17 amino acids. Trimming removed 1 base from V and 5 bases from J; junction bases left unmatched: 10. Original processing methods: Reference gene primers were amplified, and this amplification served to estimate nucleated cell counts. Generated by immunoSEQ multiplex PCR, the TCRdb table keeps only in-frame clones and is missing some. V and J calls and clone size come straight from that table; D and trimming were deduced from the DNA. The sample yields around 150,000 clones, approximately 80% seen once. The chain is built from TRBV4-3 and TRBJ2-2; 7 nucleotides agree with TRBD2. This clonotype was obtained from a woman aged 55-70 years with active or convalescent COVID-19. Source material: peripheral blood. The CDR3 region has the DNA TGCGCCAGCAGCCAAGTTGGAACGGGAGGATGGACCGGGGAGCTGTTTTTT. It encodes CASSQVGTGGWTGELFF.